These 17 T cell receptor beta chains share one sample of origin, sequenced in a study of spatial heterogeneity in lung cancer. Study-level findings and limits: Within tumors, counts of expanded alpha and beta TCRs tracked tumor mutation counts.

This sample's time point: sample taken at primary tumor resection. TCRdb reprocessed the 5' RACE reads via MiXCR and lists one record per CDR3 protein. The sample consists of approximately 3,700 distinct CDR3 sequences, approximately 25% of them appearing once. What these receptors recognize is not known. The specimen comprised lung tumor tissue, sampled at surgery. Receptors originate from a male donor with early-stage non-small cell lung cancer.

For this clonotype: This beta chain is a stray read from a library made for alpha chains; its abundance is not meaningful. The chain uses TRBV9 and TRBJ2-1; 13 positions agree with TRBD2. The germline gives CDR1 SGDLS, CDR2 YYNGEE. This CDR3 has 17 amino acids. J lost 4 bases, V lost 3 bases, and 7 bases had no gene match. CDR3 protein: CASSAGGLAGYYNEQFF. The CDR3 DNA reads TGTGCCAGCAGCGCCGGGGGACTAGCGGGATATTACAATGAGCAGTTCTTC.

Sample share makes this clonotype medium-sized. This beta chain is an unintended read in a library built for alpha chains; its size means little. V and J are TRBV5-4 and TRBJ2-3; 8 positions agree with TRBD2. The CDR3 sequence is 17 residues long. Germline V gene lookup returns CDR1 SGHNT and CDR2 YYREEE (reference sequence). V shed 0 bases and J 1 base; nucleotides not matched to a gene: 7. The DNA for the CDR3 is TGTGCCAGCAGCTTGGACGCCCGAGCGGGAGGCACAGATACGCAGTATTTT. As protein: CASSLDARAGGTDTQYF.

Regarding this clonotype: This beta chain is an unintended read in a library built for alpha chains; its size means little. The chain carries TRBV10-3 and TRBJ1-6; D possibly corresponds to TRBD1 (5 bases). The CDR3 has 15 residues. In germline, CDR1 is ENHRY, CDR2 SYGVKD. Trimming left V 6 bases short and J 10 bases short, with 19 bases between. CDR3 DNA sequence: TGTGCCATCAGCCTCAAAATCCCCAGGGAATCACCCCTCCACTTT. The encoded protein is CAISLKIPRESPLHF.

A word on this clonotype: A library made for alpha chains picked up this beta chain off target, so its size means little. The chain is built from TRBV9 and TRBJ2-3, with D perhaps matching TRBD2 (6 bases). Germline V gene lookup returns CDR1 SGDLS and CDR2 YYNGEE. V was clipped by 4 bases and J by 2 bases, with 11 bases between them. The CDR3 loop spans 14 amino acids. The CDR3 loop is CASSNWDFTDTQYF. CDR3 nucleotide sequence: TGTGCCAGCAGCAACTGGGACTTCACAGATACGCAGTATTTT.

Concerning this clonotype itself: This beta chain appears as a stray read in a library generated for alpha chains; its size is not informative. The J gene is TRBJ2-7, the V gene TRBV28; no clear D. V lost 10 bases and J lost 0, with 16 bases in between. From germline, CDR1 is MDHEN and CDR2 SYDVKM. CDR3 size: 14 residues. This CDR3 reads CATLGSAVSYEQYF. DNA of the CDR3: TGTGCCACCCTCGGATCAGCAGTCTCCTACGAGCAGTACTTC.

This clonotype was counted ten times or more. With the library built for alpha chains, this beta chain is off target and its frequency is not meaningful. This sequence joins TRBV2 and TRBJ2-3, with D hard to call. V was clipped by 9 bases and J by 0 bases, with 13 bases between them. Germline values: CDR1 SNHLY, CDR2 FYNNEI. The CDR3 loop spans 14 amino acids. This chain's CDR3 is CARTDFGSTDTQYF. DNA for the CDR3: TGTGCCAGGACCGACTTCGGGAGCACAGATACGCAGTATTTT. Filled out from reference TRBV2 and TRBJ2-3, the complete variable domain reads EPEVTQTPSHQVTQMGQEVILRCVPISNHLYFYWYRQILGQKVEFLVSFYNNEISEKSEIFDDQFSVERPDGSNFTLKIRSTKLEDSAMYFCARTDFGSTDTQYFGPGTRLTVL.

By frequency in the sample, this clonotype is medium-sized. Since the library was made to target alpha chains, this beta chain is a stray read and its abundance is not meaningful. The rearrangement uses TRBV5-6 and TRBJ2-7; D is perhaps TRBD1 (6 bases). Germline V CDR1 and CDR2: SGHDT, YYEEEE. CDR3 length equals 14 residues. V dropped 4 bases and J dropped 0 bases, with 11 bases sitting between them. The CDR3 loop is CASSRTGPSYEQYF. As DNA, the CDR3 is TGTGCCAGCAGCAGAACAGGGCCCTCCTACGAGCAGTACTTC.

This clonotype is labeled as medium-sized. This beta chain is an off-target read within a library intended for alpha chains, so its frequency means little. V and J are TRBV20-1 and TRBJ2-3; TRBD1 might be the D (6 bases). The germline CDR1 and CDR2 sequences are DFQATT and SNEGSKA (reference sequence). CDR3 length equals 16 residues. With 0 bases removed from V and 0 bases from J, the gap between germline ends came to 13 bases. The CDR3 nucleotides are TGCAGTGCTAGAGATTCAGCCAGGGGCAGCACAGATACGCAGTATTTT. It is translated as CSARDSARGSTDTQYF.

By share, this clonotype counts as medium-sized. This beta chain is a stray read from a library made for alpha chains; its abundance is not meaningful. V and J are TRBV28 and TRBJ2-5; maybe TRBD2 (5 bases). Germline-derived CDR1 and CDR2 are MDHEN and SYDVKM. The CDR3 covers 13 residues. Trimming took 4 bases from V and 5 from J, leaving 11 bases between them. CDR3: CASSSLVLETQYF. The CDR3 DNA reads TGTGCCAGCAGTTCACTAGTTTTGGAGACCCAGTACTTC. The variable domain in full, with the rest retrieved from reference TRBV28 and TRBJ2-5, is DVKVTQSSRYLVKRTGEKVFLECVQDMDHENMFWYRQDPGLGLRLIYFSYDVKMKEKGDIPEGYSVSREKKERFSLILESASTNQTSMYLCASSSLVLETQYFGPGTRLLVL.

By frequency in the sample, this clonotype is medium-sized (0.01 to 0.1%). This beta chain is a stray sequence in a library constructed for alpha chains; its clone size is not meaningful. V gene TRBV29-1 combines with J gene TRBJ2-1; 9 bases line up with TRBD1. Germline V CDR1 and CDR2: SQVTM, ANQGSEA. CDR3 length: 13 amino acids. The J segment lost 5 bases and the V segment lost 7 bases, leaving 6 bases of the junction unmatched. CDR3 region: CSGVTGGDNEQFF. The CDR3 DNA follows: TGCAGCGGAGTGACAGGGGGGGACAATGAGCAGTTCTTC.

As concerns this clonotype: At one of its ends the junction is not consistent with the germline gene, which may arise from a read error. The library was built for alpha chains, so this beta chain is an off-target read and its size means little. The rearrangement uses TRBV7-6 and TRBJ2-7; D unresolved. CDR3 length equals 15 residues. Germline V CDR1 and CDR2: SGHVS, FNYEAQ. The CDR3 region has the DNA TGTGACAGCAGCTTAGCTTCGGGCAGTTCCTACGAGCAGTACTTC. Protein: CDSSLASGSSYEQYF.

This clonotype rates as medium-sized. The size of this beta chain means little, since it is a stray read in a library made for alpha chains. The chain couples TRBV19 to TRBJ2-3; D might be TRBD1 (6 bases). Germline CDR1 and CDR2: LNHDA and SQIVND (reference sequence). This CDR3 is 13 amino acids long. V was cut by 4 bases and J by 4 bases, with 9 bases left in between. CDR3 bases: TGTGCCAGTAGTAACCCAGGGGCAGATACGCAGTATTTT. Translating it yields CASSNPGADTQYF. Looking up the rest from reference TRBV19 and TRBJ2-3 gives the full variable domain: DGGITQSPKYLFRKEGQNVTLSCEQNLNHDAMYWYRQDPGQGLRLIYYSQIVNDFQKGDIAEGYSVSREKKESFPLTVTSAQKNPTAFYLCASSNPGADTQYFGPGTRLTVL.

In its sample, this clonotype ranks as medium-sized. A library made for alpha chains picked up this beta chain off target, so its size means little. The chain combines TRBV6-1 with TRBJ1-1; D not resolved. Germline loops: CDR1 MNHNS, CDR2 SASEGT. V was pared by 2 bases and J by 3 bases, with 10 bases between. CDR3 length: 14 residues. CDR3 protein: CASSEPAAYTEAFF. The CDR3 DNA reads TGTGCCAGCAGTGAACCGGCGGCCTACACTGAAGCTTTCTTT.

By share of the sample, this clonotype is medium-sized. A read error may account for a junction end that differs from germline. This beta chain is a stray read from a library made for alpha chains; its abundance is not meaningful. V gene TRBV5-1 combines with J gene TRBJ2-5; 7 nucleotides line up with TRBD1. CDR1 and CDR2 from the germline V gene are SGHRS and YFSETQ. The CDR3 spans 14 residues. The CDR3 coding sequence is TGCGCCAGCAGTTTGGGACAGTACCAAGAGACCCAGTACTTC. This translates into CASSLGQYQETQYF.

Relative to its sample, this clonotype is medium-sized (0.01 to 0.1%). Little can be read into the size of this beta chain, an off-target read in a library designed for alpha chains. The V gene is TRBV7-9, the J gene TRBJ1-5, with no clear D. The V gene lost 3 bases and the J gene lost 5 bases, with 8 bases spanning the gap. CDR3 length: 13 amino acids. Germline CDR1 is SEHNR and CDR2 is FQNEAQ (reference sequence). The CDR3 spells CASSFPGDQPQHF. CDR3 sequence (DNA): TGTGCCAGCAGCTTCCCTGGAGATCAGCCCCAGCATTTT. Together with reference TRBV7-9 and TRBJ1-5, the CDR3 gives the full variable domain: DTGVSQNPRHKITKRGQNVTFRCDPISEHNRLYWYRQTLGQGPEFLTYFQNEAQLEKSRLLSDRFSAERPKGSFSTLEIQRTEQGDSAMYLCASSFPGDQPQHFGDGTRLSIL.

By share, this clonotype counts as large. The library was designed around alpha chains, so this beta chain is a stray read whose abundance carries little weight. This rearrangement joins TRBV2 to TRBJ1-1; D is undetermined. Deletions cut 3 bases from V and 0 bases from J, with 11 bases between. This CDR3 contains 15 residues. Germline lookup yields CDR1 SNHLY and CDR2 FYNNEI. The CDR3 DNA is TGTGCCAGCAGTGACAACAGCGCCATGAACACTGAAGCTTTCTTT. Translating it yields CASSDNSAMNTEAFF.

This clonotype is categorized as medium-sized. Being off target in a library aimed at alpha chains, this beta chain has a size of little meaning. The chain links TRBV27 to TRBJ2-5; D call uncertain. Germline loops: CDR1 MNHEY, CDR2 SMNVEV (reference sequence). Trimming removed 3 bases at V and 5 bases at J, with 4 bases between. The CDR3 runs 11 residues. CDR3 DNA sequence: TGTGCCAGCAGTTTTCGGGAGACCCAGTACTTC. Translating gives CASSFRETQYF.